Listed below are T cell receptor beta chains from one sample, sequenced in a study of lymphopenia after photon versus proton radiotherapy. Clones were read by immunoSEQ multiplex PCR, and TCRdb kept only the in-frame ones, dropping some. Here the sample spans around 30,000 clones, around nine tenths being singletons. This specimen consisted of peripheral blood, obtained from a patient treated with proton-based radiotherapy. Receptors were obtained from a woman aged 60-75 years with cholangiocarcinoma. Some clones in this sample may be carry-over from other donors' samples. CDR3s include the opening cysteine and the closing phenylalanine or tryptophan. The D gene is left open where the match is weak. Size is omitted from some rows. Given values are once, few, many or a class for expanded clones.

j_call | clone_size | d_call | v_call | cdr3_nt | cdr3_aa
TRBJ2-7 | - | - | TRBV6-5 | TGTGCCAGCCAAAAGTTGAACGAGCAGTACTTC | CASQKLNEQYF
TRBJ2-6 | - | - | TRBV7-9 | TGTGCCAGCAGCTCCACTAGCTCTGGGGCCAACGTCCTGACTTTC | CASSSTSSGANVLTF
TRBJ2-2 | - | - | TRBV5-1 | TGCGCCAGCAGCTTGGGGCCGGGGGCGAACACCGGGGAGCTGTTTTTT | CASSLGPGANTGELFF
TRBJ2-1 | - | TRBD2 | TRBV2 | TGTGCCAGCAGTGAAAGGCAGCGGGGGGGCTATGAGCAGTTCTTC | CASSERQRGGYEQFF
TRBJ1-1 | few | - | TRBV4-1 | TGCGCCAGCAGCCAAGGGCAGGGGAACACTGAAGCTTTCTTT | CASSQGQGNTEAFF
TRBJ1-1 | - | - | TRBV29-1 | TGCAGCGTTAGCAAGAGCACTGAAGCTTTCTTT | CSVSKSTEAFF
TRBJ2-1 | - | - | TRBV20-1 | TGCAGTGCTCCTATCTACAATGAGCAGTTCTTC | CSAPIYNEQFF
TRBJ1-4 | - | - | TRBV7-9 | TGTGCCAGCAGCCAGGAGTCAGGGAATGAAAAACTGTTTTTT | CASSQESGNEKLFF
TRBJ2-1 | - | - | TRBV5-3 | TGTGCCAGAAGCCCTCACAACTCCTACAATGAGCAGTTCTTC | CARSPHNSYNEQFF
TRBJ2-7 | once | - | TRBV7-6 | TGTGCCAGCAGTCCTCTGGCCGGGGGCTCGGGGGAGCAGTACTTC | CASSPLAGGSGEQYF
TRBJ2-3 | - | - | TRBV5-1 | TGCGCCAGCAGCCCCCTCCCTGATACAGATACGCAGTATTTT | CASSPLPDTDTQYF
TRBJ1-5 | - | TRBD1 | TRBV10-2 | TGCGCCAGCAGCCCAGGACAGGGGAGCCAGCATTTT | CASSPGQGSQHF
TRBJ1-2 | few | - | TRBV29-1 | TGCAGCGTTAATGGCTACACCTTC | CSVNGYTF
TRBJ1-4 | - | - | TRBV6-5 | TGTGCCAGCAGCACAGGGTGGGGAAATGAAAAACTGTTTTTT | CASSTGWGNEKLFF
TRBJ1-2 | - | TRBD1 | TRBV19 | TGTGCCAGTAGGGACAGGGGTTCGGATGGCTACACCTTC | CASRDRGSDGYTF
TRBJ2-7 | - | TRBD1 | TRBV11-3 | TGTGCCAGCAGAGACAGGGCTATTCTCTACGAGCAGTACTTC | CASRDRAILYEQYF
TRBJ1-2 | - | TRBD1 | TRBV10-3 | TGTGCCATCACCGGGACAGGGGGCAGCGGAGGCTACACCTTC | CAITGTGGSGGYTF
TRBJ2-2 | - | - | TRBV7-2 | TGTGCCAGCACCCTTAATGTTGGCGGGGAGCTGTTTTTT | CASTLNVGGELFF
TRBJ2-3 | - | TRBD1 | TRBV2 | TGTGCCAGCAGGGATCCTGGACAGGGCACAGATACGCAGTATTTT | CASRDPGQGTDTQYF
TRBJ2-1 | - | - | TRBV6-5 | TGTGCCAGCTCCAGGTACAATGAGCAGTTCTTC | CASSRYNEQFF
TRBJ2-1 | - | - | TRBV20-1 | TGCAGTGGAACAGGGCACAATGAGCAGTTCTTC | CSGTGHNEQFF
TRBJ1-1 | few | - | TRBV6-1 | TGTGCCAGCAGTGAAGCGGGCACATTGAACACTGAAGCTTTCTTT | CASSEAGTLNTEAFF
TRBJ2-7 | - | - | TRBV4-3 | TGCGCCAGCAGCCAAGATGCCGGATACGAGCAGTACTTC | CASSQDAGYEQYF
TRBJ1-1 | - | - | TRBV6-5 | TGTGCCAGCACCTTCCCGGGGGGGACTGAAGCTTTCTTT | CASTFPGGTEAFF
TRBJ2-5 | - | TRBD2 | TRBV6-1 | TGTGCCAGCACCCTACTAGCGGGAAAAGAGACCCAGTACTTC | CASTLLAGKETQYF
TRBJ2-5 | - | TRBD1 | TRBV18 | TGTGCCAGCTCACCACTAGAACCGGGACAGGGGATTGAGACCCAGTACTTC | CASSPLEPGQGIETQYF
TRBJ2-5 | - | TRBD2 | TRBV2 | TGTGCCAGCAGGAGGGCTAGCGGGGTCCAAGAGACCCAGTACTTC | CASRRASGVQETQYF
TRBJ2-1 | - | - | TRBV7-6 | TGTGCCAGCACCGATTACAATGAGCAGTTCTTC | CASTDYNEQFF
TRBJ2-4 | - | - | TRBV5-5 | TGTGCCAGCACCTCTCTGGGGGACATAGCCAAAAACATTCAGTACTTC | CASTSLGDIAKNIQYF
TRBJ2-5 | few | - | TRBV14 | TGTGCCAGCAGCCCTCTAGGAGAACAACAAGAGACCCAGTACTTC | CASSPLGEQQETQYF
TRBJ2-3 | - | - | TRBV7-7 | TGTGCCAGCAGCTTATCGGGAGCCGGAGATACGCAGTATTTT | CASSLSGAGDTQYF
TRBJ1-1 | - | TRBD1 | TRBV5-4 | TGTGCCAGCAGCTTGGACCAGGGGGCCTCTGAAGCTTTCTTT | CASSLDQGASEAFF
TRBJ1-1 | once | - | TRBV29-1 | TGCAGCGTTGAAAGGCAGACGAACACTGAAGCTTTCTTT | CSVERQTNTEAFF
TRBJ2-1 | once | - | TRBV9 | TGTGCCAGCAGCGTAGGACAGGCCCTCTCCTACAATGAGCAGTTCTTC | CASSVGQALSYNEQFF
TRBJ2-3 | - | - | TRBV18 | TGTGCCAGCTCACCGAACGGGGAAGATACGCAGTATTTT | CASSPNGEDTQYF